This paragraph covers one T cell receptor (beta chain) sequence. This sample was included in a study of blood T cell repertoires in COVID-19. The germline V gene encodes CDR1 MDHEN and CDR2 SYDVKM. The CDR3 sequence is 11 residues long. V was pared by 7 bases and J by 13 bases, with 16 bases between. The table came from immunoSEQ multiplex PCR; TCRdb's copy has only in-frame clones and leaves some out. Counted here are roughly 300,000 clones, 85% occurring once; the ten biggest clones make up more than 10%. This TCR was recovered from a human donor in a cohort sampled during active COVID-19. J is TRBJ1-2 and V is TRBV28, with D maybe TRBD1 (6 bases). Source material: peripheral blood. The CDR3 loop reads CASTGTTGGTF. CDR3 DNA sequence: TGTGCCAGCACCGGTACGACAGGCGGCACCTTC.